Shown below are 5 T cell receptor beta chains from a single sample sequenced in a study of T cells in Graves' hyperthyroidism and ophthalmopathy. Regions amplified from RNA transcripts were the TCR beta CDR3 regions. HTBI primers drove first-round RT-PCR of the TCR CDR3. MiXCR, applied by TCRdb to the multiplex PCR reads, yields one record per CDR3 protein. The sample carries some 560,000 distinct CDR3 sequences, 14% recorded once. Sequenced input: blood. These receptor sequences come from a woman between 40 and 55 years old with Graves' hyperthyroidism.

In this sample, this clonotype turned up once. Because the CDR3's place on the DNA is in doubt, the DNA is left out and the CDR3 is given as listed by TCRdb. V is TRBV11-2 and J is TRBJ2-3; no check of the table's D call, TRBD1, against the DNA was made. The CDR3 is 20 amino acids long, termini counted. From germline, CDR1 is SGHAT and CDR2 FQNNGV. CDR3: CASSFYICSARQGAGDTQYF.

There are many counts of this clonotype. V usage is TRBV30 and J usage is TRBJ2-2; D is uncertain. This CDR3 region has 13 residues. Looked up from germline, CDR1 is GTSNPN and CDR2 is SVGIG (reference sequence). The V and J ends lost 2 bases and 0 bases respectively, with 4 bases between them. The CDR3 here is CAWSPANTGELFF. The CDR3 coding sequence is TGTGCCTGGAGTCCGGCGAACACCGGGGAGCTGTTTTTT.

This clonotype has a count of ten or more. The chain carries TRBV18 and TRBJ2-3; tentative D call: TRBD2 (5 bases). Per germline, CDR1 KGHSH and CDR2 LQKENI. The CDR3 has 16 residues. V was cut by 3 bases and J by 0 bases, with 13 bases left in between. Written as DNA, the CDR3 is TGTGCCAGCTCACCTAGAACCGGGATGAGCACAGATACGCAGTATTTT. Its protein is CASSPRTGMSTDTQYF.

CDR3 in DNA: TGTGCCAGTACCGTGGGGCCAGCGGGAGGCGCCTACGAGCAGTACTTC. Translated, it gives CASTVGPAGGAYEQYF. The chain combines TRBV19 with TRBJ2-7; 9 bases agree with TRBD2. V dropped 7 bases and J dropped 2; count of bases not matched to a gene: 12. The CDR3 totals 16 residues. The germline V gene encodes CDR1 LNHDA and CDR2 SQIVND (reference sequence).

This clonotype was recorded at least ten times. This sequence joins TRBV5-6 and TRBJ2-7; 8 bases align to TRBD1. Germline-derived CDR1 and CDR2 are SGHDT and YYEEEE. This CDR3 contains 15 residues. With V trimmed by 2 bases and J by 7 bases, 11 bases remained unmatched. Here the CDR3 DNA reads TGTGCCAGCAGCTTCCGGGACAGGAGAAATCTGGAGCAGTACTTC. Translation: CASSFRDRRNLEQYF. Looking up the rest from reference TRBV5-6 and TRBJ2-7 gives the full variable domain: DAGVTQSPTHLIKTRGQQVTLRCSPKSGHDTVSWYQQALGQGPQFIFQYYEEEERQRGNFPDRFSGHQFPNYSSELNVNALLLGDSALYLCASSFRDRRNLEQYFGPGTRLTVT.